Listed below are T cell receptor beta chains from one sample, sequenced in a study of regulatory T cells in long-lasting Graves disease. Each CDR3 protein is one row after TCRdb ran MiXCR on the multiplex PCR reads. This sample yields 410,000 or so distinct CDR3 sequences, of which 15% are seen a single time; around 15% belongs to the top ten. This sample was also put to use in a study of T cells in Graves' hyperthyroidism and ophthalmopathy.

This sample comprised peripheral blood mononuclear cells (PBMCs), obtained at new diagnosis, from a patient treated with antithyroid drugs. These receptors all stem from a woman aged 25 to 45 with Graves disease. CDR3s include the opening cysteine and the closing phenylalanine or tryptophan. The D gene is left open where the match is weak. Some rows mark clone size as missing; the rest say once, few, many or name a class of expanded clone.

clone_size j_call v_call d_call cdr3_length cdr3_nt cdr3_aa
many TRBJ1-1 TRBV5-4 - 15 TGTGCCAGCAGCTTGGAAGTGACAGCCAACACTGAAGCTTTCTTT CASSLEVTANTEAFF
- TRBJ2-1 TRBV19 - 15 TGTGCCAGTAGTGATTCCGGGACACGCTACAATGAGCAGTTCTTC CASSDSGTRYNEQFF
many TRBJ1-2 TRBV30 - 13 TGTGCCTGGAGTACAACCGGGCTCTATGGCTACACCTTC CAWSTTGLYGYTF
few TRBJ2-3 TRBV5-6 - 14 TGTGCCAGCAGCTTGGGCACCATGCAGGATACGCAGTATTTT CASSLGTMQDTQYF
- TRBJ1-1 TRBV20-1 TRBD1 15 TGCAGTGCTAGATCTTTAGACAGGGCGAACACTGAAGCTTTCTTT CSARSLDRANTEAFF
- TRBJ1-2 TRBV30 - 12 TGTGCCTGGAGTGGTAGCAGGACGAGCTACACCTTC CAWSGSRTSYTF
few TRBJ1-1 TRBV5-6 - 15 TGTGCCAGCAGCCAGGGGTTGGGGATGAACACTGAAGCTTTCTTT CASSQGLGMNTEAFF
few TRBJ2-7 TRBV24-1 TRBD2 13 TGTGCCACCCGGGCGCGGGGGGCCTACGAGCAGTACTTC CATRARGAYEQYF
- TRBJ2-1 TRBV14 TRBD1 18 TGTGCCAGCAGCCAAGGGGGATGGGGACAGGCCACCTACAATGAGCAGTTCTTC CASSQGGWGQATYNEQFF
many TRBJ1-2 TRBV6-5 TRBD1 15 TGTGCCAGCAGTTACTCTAAGACAGGGACATATGGCTACACCTTC CASSYSKTGTYGYTF
many TRBJ2-1 TRBV7-3 - 14 TGTGCCAGCAGCCCCAACACAGCCTACAATGAGCAGTTCTTC CASSPNTAYNEQFF
many TRBJ1-5 TRBV20-1 TRBD1 14 TGCAGTGCCGGAGGGACAGCTATTAATCAGCCCCAGCATTTT CSAGGTAINQPQHF
many TRBJ2-1 TRBV6-1 TRBD2 16 TGTGCCAGCAGTGAAGCACTTTTCGGGGGGGGGAATGAGCAGTTCTTC CASSEALFGGGNEQFF
- TRBJ2-1 TRBV7-3 TRBD2 14 TGTGCCAGCAGCTCGGCGGGAGGGTACAATGAGCAGTTCTTC CASSSAGGYNEQFF
many TRBJ1-2 TRBV3-1 - 14 TGTGCCAGCAGCCAAGGGGGACACGGCTATGGCTACACCTTC CASSQGGHGYGYTF
many TRBJ1-2 TRBV12-3/TRBV12-4 TRBD1 13 TGTGCCAGCAGTAAGGGACAGGGATATGGCTACACCTTC CASSKGQGYGYTF
- TRBJ2-7 TRBV5-1 - 13 TGCGCCAGCAGCCCGGACATTTGGTACGAGCAGTACTTC CASSPDIWYEQYF
many TRBJ2-5 TRBV11-2 - 14 TGTGCCAGCAACAAAGACAGGATCCAAGAGACCCAGTACTTC CASNKDRIQETQYF
few TRBJ2-2 TRBV4-1 - 16 TGCGCCAGCAGCCGACAAGCCGGGACGGCCACCGGGGAGCTGTTTTTT CASSRQAGTATGELFF
few TRBJ2-1 TRBV15 TRBD2 19 TGTGCCACCAGCAGAGATTCGTGGGGGGCCGGGACTAGCGGCTACGAGCAGTTCTTC CATSRDSWGAGTSGYEQFF
- TRBJ2-7 TRBV10-1 - 12 TGCGCCAGCAGCGACGGCGGGGCGAATCAGTACTTC CASSDGGANQYF
many TRBJ1-2 TRBV28 - 15 TGTGCCAGCAGTCTCGGGGGTACCCTTAACTATGGCTACACCTTC CASSLGGTLNYGYTF
few TRBJ2-3 TRBV4-1 - 14 TGCGCCAGCAGCCGGGTTCTAGCCACAGATACGCAGTATTTT CASSRVLATDTQYF
many TRBJ2-7 TRBV2 TRBD2 15 TGTGCCAGCAGTGAAGATGGCCTAGCGGGAGTCGAGCAGTACTTC CASSEDGLAGVEQYF
- TRBJ1-2 TRBV29-1 - 12 TGCAGCGCAAGGGCCCGGGACTATGGCTACACCTTC CSARARDYGYTF
many TRBJ2-2 TRBV11-3 TRBD2 17 TGTGCCAGCAGCGGGCCAGGGACTAGCGGGAACACCGGGGAGCTGTTTTTT CASSGPGTSGNTGELFF
many TRBJ1-2 TRBV6-4 - 12 TGTGCCAGCAGTGATAGGGGGTATGGCTACACCTTC CASSDRGYGYTF
many TRBJ2-3 TRBV6-5 TRBD1 16 TGTGCCAGCAGTTACCCTCCGGGACAGGGCGCAGATACGCAGTATTTT CASSYPPGQGADTQYF
many TRBJ1-5 TRBV7-9 - 13 TGTGCCAGCTCCGCAGGGGCCTATCAGCCCCAGCATTTT CASSAGAYQPQHF
many TRBJ1-2 TRBV6-5 - 14 TGTGCCAGCAGTTACGGGTCAGGGAACTATGGCTACACCTTC CASSYGSGNYGYTF
few TRBJ1-5 TRBV5-5 TRBD1 19 TGTGCCAGCAGCCCCATACCCCAAATTCGGACAGGGAGGAAACAGCCCCAGCATTTT CASSPIPQIRTGRKQPQHF
many TRBJ2-2 TRBV6-4 - 15 TGTGCCAGCAGTGACTCAGGGACGGTCACCGGGGAGCTGTTTTTT CASSDSGTVTGELFF
many TRBJ1-4 TRBV12-3/TRBV12-4 - 14 TGTGCCAGCAGTCCGACCACCCCCCATGAAAAACTGTTTTTT CASSPTTPHEKLFF
- TRBJ2-2 TRBV15 - 15 TGTGCCACCAGCAGAGTGGCGTGGGGAACCGGGGAGCTGTTTTTT CATSRVAWGTGELFF
few TRBJ1-1 TRBV20-1 - 11 TGCAGTGCTACGGAGGGGACTGAAGCTTTCTTT CSATEGTEAFF
- TRBJ1-2 TRBV30 TRBD1 13 TGTGCCTGGAGTGGGGACAGGGGCTATGGCTACACCTTC CAWSGDRGYGYTF
many TRBJ2-1 TRBV28 TRBD2 15 TGTGCCAGCGGCCCTAGCGGGAGAATATACAATGAGCAGTTCTTC CASGPSGRIYNEQFF
many TRBJ2-7 TRBV6-1 TRBD2 14 TGTGCCAGCAGTACTAGCGGGAGGACCTACGAGCAGTACTTC CASSTSGRTYEQYF
many TRBJ2-7 TRBV18 - 14 TGTGCCAGCTCACCAGGTAGCGGTACCTACGAGCAGTACTTC CASSPGSGTYEQYF
many TRBJ2-7 TRBV25-1 - 14 TGTGCCAGCAGTGAGGCAGGGGTGTTATACGAGCAGTACTTC CASSEAGVLYEQYF
- TRBJ1-4 TRBV30 - 16 TGTGCCTGGAGTCGAACCCAGTGGGGGGCTGGAGAAAAACTGTTTTTT CAWSRTQWGAGEKLFF